The 23 T cell receptor beta chains given below trace back to one sample, sequenced in a study of T-cell reconstitution after alpha-beta-depleted transplantation in children listed by TCRdb under 2016. The library was produced with PCR. Instrument used: Illumina HiSeq 2500. To normalize quantification of the TCRbeta repertoire, the TCR libraries were built with molecular barcoding that relied on unique molecular identifiers. TCRdb passed the public sequencing reads through fastp at Q25 and MiXCR, retaining productive beta sequences. Rows with a matching CDR3 protein are joined into one entry that keeps the most common DNA and genes. The sample records over 7,500 distinct CDR3 sequences, about an eighth of which are singletons. The ten largest account for 40% to 60% of the sample. This specimen's time point label, interpreted: day 60 (about 2 months) after transplantation. The treatment or condition label of this sample denotes: allogeneic hematopoietic cell transplantation with graft depleted of TCRalphabeta T cells and CD19 B cells.

This sample comprised PBMCs, mostly from graft donor cells, obtained 60 days after TCRalphabeta/CD19-depleted stem cell transplant. These receptors were taken from a patient between 2 and 9 years old who had a stem cell transplant for inherited bone marrow failure, so the T cells may come from the graft donor.

This clonotype has ten or more counts. The chain uses TRBV7-2 and TRBJ2-7, with 7 bases aligning to TRBD1. With V trimmed by 1 base and J by 2 bases, 5 bases remained unmatched. Germline V gives CDR1 SGHTA, CDR2 FQGNSA. This CDR3 spans 15 amino acids. The CDR3 sequence: CASSLGQGFPYEQYF. For the CDR3, the DNA is TGTGCCAGCAGCTTAGGACAGGGATTCCCCTACGAGCAGTACTTC.

Ten or more counts support this clonotype. The chain combines TRBV20-1 with TRBJ2-7, with 11 positions matching TRBD2. This CDR3 spans 14 amino acids. J gave up 1 base and V 4 bases, and 3 bases lay outside the gene matches. Germline loops: CDR1 DFQATT, CDR2 SNEGSKA (reference sequence). CDR3 DNA: TGCAGTGCTATTCTAGCGGGAGGTTCCTACGAGCAGTACTTC. This sequence encodes CSAILAGGSYEQYF.

There are many counts of this clonotype. The CDR3 loop reads CASSNGVTQYF. DNA for the CDR3: TGTGCCAGCAGTAACGGGGTGACCCAGTACTTC. The chain combines TRBV6-5 with TRBJ2-5; tentatively, D is TRBD2 (5 bases). V lost 5 bases, J lost 7 bases, and 8 bases lay in between. Germline V gives CDR1 MNHEY, CDR2 SVGAGI. The CDR3 loop spans 11 amino acids.

This clonotype appeared many times. This sequence joins TRBV27 and TRBJ2-3; 11 bases match TRBD2. This CDR3 is 15 amino acids long. V shed 4 bases, J shed 0 bases, and the junction held 0 bases outside the gene matches. The germline V gene has CDR1 MNHEY and CDR2 SMNVEV (reference sequence). CDR3 nucleotides: TGTGCCAGCAGTTGGACTAGCGGGAGCACAGATACGCAGTATTTT. Translated, it gives CASSWTSGSTDTQYF.

This clonotype was counted a single time. At one of its ends the junction is not consistent with the germline gene, which may arise from a read error. CDR3 sequence: CAGSEDYAQETLCF. In DNA form, the CDR3 reads TGTGCCGGCAGTGAGGACTACGCACAAGAGACCCTGTGCTTC. The gene calls are TRBV2 and TRBJ2-5; a weak D match, TRBD2 (6 bases). The germline gives CDR1 SNHLY, CDR2 FYNNEI. The CDR3 contains 14 residues.

The table lists this clonotype with many counts. The genes are TRBV20-1 and TRBJ1-5; possible D gene TRBD1, 5 bases. The germline V gene has CDR1 DFQATT and CDR2 SNEGSKA (reference sequence). The CDR3 runs to 16 residues. V lost 3 bases and J lost 1, with 16 bases in between. CDR3 DNA: TGCAGTGCTAGTGACGCGGGGCCAGCCAGCAATCAGCCCCAGCATTTT. Translated: CSASDAGPASNQPQHF.

The CDR3 DNA reads as TGTGCCAGCAGTTTATGGAGACTAGCGGTAGCCAAAAACATTCAGTACTTC. Protein product: CASSLWRLAVAKNIQYF. The chain uses TRBV28 and TRBJ2-4; 9 bases are shared with TRBD2. The trim removed 0 bases at V and 0 bases at J, leaving 3 bases unmatched. Germline-derived CDR1 and CDR2 are MDHEN and SYDVKM. CDR3 length: 17 amino acids.

This clonotype was counted many times. This chain uses TRBV4-3 with TRBJ2-7; no firm D call. From germline, CDR1 is LGHNA and CDR2 YSLEER. V was clipped by 5 bases and J by 0 bases, with 17 bases between them. The CDR3 loop spans 16 amino acids. The CDR3 coding sequence is TGCGCCAGCAGCGCCAGACCATTCGCCTTCTCCTACGAGCAGTACTTC. Its protein product is CASSARPFAFSYEQYF.

In this sample, this clonotype turned up many times. The chain carries TRBV5-1 and TRBJ1-2; D not certain. The germline V and J ends were trimmed by 4 bases and 8 bases, with 9 bases remaining between them. This CDR3 region has 11 residues. Germline assignment: CDR1 SGHRS and CDR2 YFSETQ. Here the CDR3 DNA reads TGCGCCAGCAGCCAACAAGGGGGCTACACCTTC. Protein product: CASSQQGGYTF.

Many counts were recorded for this clonotype. This chain uses TRBV4-1 with TRBJ2-1; 15 nucleotides agree with TRBD2. CDR3 length: 21 residues. CDR1 and CDR2 (germline): MGHRA, YSYEKL. Trimming took 0 bases from V and 0 from J; bases not matched to a gene: 9. CDR3 amino acids: CASSQDSTGLAGGGSYNEQFF. The CDR3 bases are TGCGCCAGCAGCCAAGATAGTACGGGACTAGCGGGAGGTGGCTCCTACAATGAGCAGTTCTTC.

This clonotype was counted between two and nine times. The chain couples TRBV12-3 or TRBV12-4 to TRBJ2-1; TRBD2 matches 8 bases. The CDR3 runs to 14 residues. Trimming at V came to 6 bases and at J to 7 bases, leaving 8 bases not matched to a gene. The CDR3 spells CASSRGGGENEQFF. DNA of the CDR3: TGTGCCAGCAGCCGGGGGGGGGGTGAGAATGAGCAGTTCTTC.

This clonotype was observed many times. The rearrangement joins TRBV4-2 to TRBJ2-3; 10 bases are shared with TRBD2. The CDR3 is made up of 16 amino acids. Germline values: CDR1 LGHNA, CDR2 YNFKEQ. V was clipped by 1 base and J by 4 bases; unmatched bases: 5. DNA for the CDR3: TGTGCCAGCAGCCAAGTAACTAGCGGGAATTCAGATACGCAGTATTTT. Encoded protein: CASSQVTSGNSDTQYF.

This clonotype was seen repeatedly, ten times or more. The rearrangement uses TRBV18 and TRBJ2-6; unclear D gene. The V and J ends lost 3 bases and 0 bases respectively, with 0 bases between them. The CDR3 is made up of 13 amino acids. Germline V gives CDR1 KGHSH, CDR2 LQKENI. The CDR3, as DNA: TGTGCCAGCTCACCCTCTGGGGCCAACGTCCTGACTTTC. Its translation is CASSPSGANVLTF.

At least ten counts were recorded for this clonotype. This chain uses TRBV6-5 with TRBJ2-7, with TRBD2 identical over 9 bases. The germline V gene has CDR1 MNHEY and CDR2 SVGAGI. Germline trimming cut 3 bases from V and 3 bases from J; bases unmatched to any gene: 12. The length of the CDR3 is 17 residues. The CDR3 DNA sequence: TGTGCCAGCAGTTATTCCCCGTCCGGGACTAGCATCTACGAGCAGTACTTC. Its protein is CASSYSPSGTSIYEQYF.

This clonotype was observed at least ten times. The V call is TRBV7-9, the J call TRBJ2-7, with 8 bases matching TRBD1. Germline V gene lookup returns CDR1 SEHNR and CDR2 FQNEAQ (reference sequence). CDR3 length: 13 residues. Trimming removed 5 bases from V and 6 bases from J; junction bases left unmatched: 6. The CDR3 DNA reads as TGTGCCAGCAGCCAGACAGGGGTTGTCGAGCAGTACTTC. It is translated as CASSQTGVVEQYF.

This clonotype has a count of ten or more. This chain links TRBV3-1 with TRBJ1-5; D remains unclear. V lost 3 bases and J 4 bases, leaving 4 bases between the germline ends. Per the germline V gene, CDR1 is LGHDT and CDR2 is YNNKEL (reference sequence). The CDR3 has 12 residues. The CDR3 loop is CASSQLNQPQHF. The CDR3 DNA sequence: TGTGCCAGCAGCCAGTTAAATCAGCCCCAGCATTTT. The complete variable domain, with remaining parts taken from reference TRBV3-1 and TRBJ1-5, reads DTAVSQTPKYLVTQMGNDKSIKCEQNLGHDTMYWYKQDSKKFLKIMFSYNNKELIINETVPNRFSPKSPDKAHLNLHINSLELGDSAVYFCASSQLNQPQHFGDGTRLSIL.

In its sample, this clonotype ranks as medium-sized. This sequence joins TRBV5-1 and TRBJ2-7; D is ambiguous. Trimming stripped 4 bases from V and 0 bases from J, with 14 bases between. The V gene's germline CDR1 is SGHRS and CDR2 YFSETQ. The CDR3 is made up of 15 amino acids. The CDR3 sequence: CASSRRTAVSYEQYF. CDR3 nucleotides: TGCGCCAGCAGCAGAAGGACGGCTGTCTCCTACGAGCAGTACTTC.

In its sample, this clonotype was seen many times. V and J are TRBV18 and TRBJ2-7; 10 bases align to TRBD2. Germline trimming cut 5 bases from V and 2 bases from J; bases unmatched to any gene: 3. Germline assignment: CDR1 KGHSH and CDR2 LQKENI. The CDR3 loop spans 14 amino acids. The CDR3 protein is CASSTLAGPYEQYF. The CDR3 DNA reads TGTGCCAGCTCAACACTAGCGGGGCCCTACGAGCAGTACTTC.

The table lists this clonotype with many counts. The chain joins TRBV5-1 to TRBJ1-1; 7 positions agree with TRBD1. The CDR3 spans 14 residues. V trimming: 0 bases; J trimming: 4 bases; junction bases outside the gene matches: 3. CDR1 is SGHRS, CDR2 YFSETQ, per germline. DNA for the CDR3: TGCGCCAGCAGCTTGGATCAGGGGGTCACTGAAGCTTTCTTT. Translation gives CASSLDQGVTEAFF. The full variable domain, in which reference TRBV5-1 and TRBJ1-1 provide the parts outside the CDR3, is KAGVTQTPRYLIKTRGQQVTLSCSPISGHRSVSWYQQTPGQGLQFLFEYFSETQRNKGNFPGRFSGRQFSNSRSEMNVSTLELGDSALYLCASSLDQGVTEAFFGQGTRLTVV.

This clonotype was seen at least ten times. The chain carries TRBV11-2 and TRBJ2-7, with D maybe TRBD1 (5 bases). The CDR3 has 11 amino acids. Trimming took 6 bases from V and 2 from J, leaving 5 bases between them. CDR1 and CDR2 (germline): SGHAT, FQNNGV. The CDR3 region has the DNA TGTGCCAGCAGGGGGCCCTACGAGCAGTACTTC. Translation gives CASRGPYEQYF.

Ten or more counts support this clonotype. The chain joins TRBV5-4 to TRBJ2-5; D call uncertain. The length of the CDR3 is 14 residues. V lost 1 base to trimming and J lost 1 base, with 8 bases between them. The germline V gene has CDR1 SGHNT and CDR2 YYREEE (reference sequence). The CDR3 DNA is TGTGCCAGCAGCTTGCGAGAATTCCAAGAGACCCAGTACTTC. This encodes CASSLREFQETQYF.

This clonotype has ten or more counts. The chain employs TRBV7-9 and TRBJ1-1; possibly TRBD1 for D (5 bases). From germline, CDR1 is SEHNR and CDR2 FQNEAQ (reference sequence). The CDR3 contains 17 residues. The V end lost 3 bases, the J end lost 0 bases, and 17 bases lay between the germline ends. CDR3 nucleotide sequence: TGTGCCAGCAGCTTTCGTTCCAGGGAAGGGATGAACACTGAAGCTTTCTTT. It encodes CASSFRSREGMNTEAFF.

Many counts were recorded for this clonotype. The chain employs TRBV20-1 and TRBJ2-3, with D perhaps matching TRBD2 (5 bases). CDR1 is DFQATT, CDR2 SNEGSKA, per germline (reference sequence). Trimming pared 2 bases from V and 2 bases from J, leaving 14 bases between. The CDR3 is 15 amino acids. The DNA of the CDR3 is TGCAGTGCTAGACCCCTAGCTGTCGTCACAGATACGCAGTATTTT. Translation gives CSARPLAVVTDTQYF.